These 19 T cell receptor beta chains were sequenced from one sample in a study of yellow fever vaccine responses in identical twins. Each CDR3 protein is one row after TCRdb ran MiXCR on the RT-PCR reads. The repertoire includes thousands of distinct CDR3 sequences, approximately 85% of them detected once, and roughly 2% sits in the top ten. The source was T cells from blood (PBMCs), unsorted or a sorted subset (not recorded which), collected before or after yellow fever vaccination (not recorded which). The receptors here all came from a young woman who received the yellow fever vaccine.

The rearrangement joins TRBV11-1 to TRBJ2-1; 11 bases align to TRBD2. J gave up 0 bases and V 2 bases, and 3 bases lay outside the gene matches. The CDR3 runs 17 residues. Germline assignment: CDR1 SGHAT and CDR2 FQDESV (reference sequence). CDR3 DNA: TGTGCCAGCAGCTTAACTACTAGCGGGAGCTCCTACAATGAGCAGTTCTTC. Translation: CASSLTTSGSSYNEQFF.

CDR3 nucleotide sequence: TGTGCCAGCAGCCGGACAGTCTCCAACAATCAGCCCCAGCATTTT. Amino acids: CASSRTVSNNQPQHF. The gene calls are TRBV6-1 and TRBJ1-5; D is perhaps TRBD1 (6 bases). Germline values: CDR1 MNHNS, CDR2 SASEGT. The length of the CDR3 is 15 residues. The V end lost 6 bases, the J end lost 3 bases, and 15 bases lay between the germline ends.

This clonotype has just a few counts. The chain joins TRBV2 to TRBJ1-1, with D tentatively TRBD1 (5 bases). The germline V and J ends were trimmed by 3 bases and 4 bases, with 12 bases remaining between them. Per germline, CDR1 SNHLY and CDR2 FYNNEI. This CDR3 has 14 amino acids. This chain's CDR3 is CASSEGRRTTEAFF. CDR3 nucleotides: TGTGCCAGCAGTGAGGGGCGGAGGACCACTGAAGCTTTCTTT.

The gene calls are TRBV7-9 and TRBJ2-7; a weak D match, TRBD1 (6 bases). The CDR3 is 16 residues long. Germline assignment: CDR1 SEHNR and CDR2 FQNEAQ (reference sequence). V lost 3 bases and J lost 2, with 17 bases in between. The CDR3 reads CASSLTQGQGPYEQYF. Here the CDR3 DNA reads TGTGCCAGCAGCTTGACACAGGGACAAGGGCCCTACGAGCAGTACTTC.

This chain connects TRBV5-1 to TRBJ2-7; weak D call: TRBD2 (5 bases). This CDR3 has 13 residues. V lost 0 bases and J lost 6, with 10 bases in between. Looked up from germline, CDR1 is SGHRS and CDR2 is YFSETQ. The CDR3, as DNA: TGCGCCAGCAGCTTGGCCGTAGGAGGCGAGCAGTACTTC. The encoded protein is CASSLAVGGEQYF.

As concerns this clonotype: One end of the junction fails to match germline, which may point to a read error. In nucleotides, the CDR3 is TGTGCCAGCACCCAAGGGGGGGTCCAAGAGACCCAGTACTTC. Protein: CASTQGGVQETQYF. This sequence joins TRBV4-2 and TRBJ2-5; D might be TRBD2 (7 bases). Germline V gives CDR1 LGHNA, CDR2 YNFKEQ. This CDR3 is built from 14 residues.

This clonotype occurred once. CDR3 amino acids: CAISEAGMGMGNTIYF. The CDR3 DNA reads as TGTGCCATCAGTGAGGCTGGGATGGGGATGGGAAACACCATATATTTT. The chain combines TRBV10-3 with TRBJ1-3, with D uncertain. This CDR3 is built from 16 residues. V lost 2 bases, J lost 4 bases, and 15 bases lay in between. In germline, CDR1 is ENHRY, CDR2 SYGVKD.

The chain has TRBV5-1 and TRBJ2-1; tentatively, D is TRBD2 (6 bases). From germline, CDR1 is SGHRS and CDR2 YFSETQ. CDR3 length: 11 amino acids. V dropped 7 bases and J dropped 9 bases, with 11 bases sitting between them. The CDR3 DNA reads as TGCGCCAGCGTGGGGGGTCTTGAGCAGTTCTTC. This codes for CASVGGLEQFF.

This clonotype came up once. The chain has TRBV11-2 and TRBJ2-7, with 9 bases identical to TRBD1. The CDR3 has 14 amino acids. V dropped 5 bases and J dropped 6; count of bases not matched to a gene: 8. Germline V CDR1 and CDR2: SGHAT, FQNNGV. The CDR3 region is CASSEGQGALEQYF. In DNA form, the CDR3 reads TGTGCCAGCAGCGAGGGACAGGGCGCCCTCGAGCAGTACTTC. Filled out from reference TRBV11-2 and TRBJ2-7, the complete variable domain reads EAGVAQSPRYKIIEKRQSVAFWCNPISGHATLYWYQQILGQGPKLLIQFQNNGVVDDSQLPKDRFSAERLKGVDSTLKIQPAKLEDSAVYLCASSEGQGALEQYFGPGTRLTVT.

This chain connects TRBV2 to TRBJ2-2, with 7 bases fitting TRBD1. Per germline, CDR1 SNHLY and CDR2 FYNNEI. J lost 7 bases, V lost 6 bases, and 11 bases had no gene match. The CDR3 length is 15 residues. The CDR3 nucleotides are TGTGCCAGCAGAGACCGACAGGGCGTCGGCGGGGAGCTGTTTTTT. It encodes CASRDRQGVGGELFF.

For this clonotype: Mismatch with germline at one junction end may stem from a read error. The genes are TRBV7-7 and TRBJ2-3, with D maybe TRBD2 (6 bases). This CDR3 has 14 amino acids. The V gene's germline CDR1 is SSHAT and CDR2 FNYEAQ (reference sequence). The DNA of the CDR3 is TGTGCTAGCAGCACTAGCCCCAGCACAGATACGCAGTATTTT. Translating it yields CASSTSPSTDTQYF.

The V gene is TRBV7-9, the J gene TRBJ2-1; D gene unclear. Trimming took off 3 bases at V and 10 bases at J, with 13 bases between the two ends. This CDR3 spans 13 amino acids. Germline V CDR1 and CDR2: SEHNR, FQNEAQ (reference sequence). CDR3 region: CASSLPFSREQFF. The CDR3, as DNA: TGTGCCAGCAGCTTGCCCTTCTCCAGGGAGCAGTTCTTC. Based on the CDR3 plus reference TRBV7-9 and TRBJ2-1, the full variable domain is DTGVSQNPRHKITKRGQNVTFRCDPISEHNRLYWYRQTLGQGPEFLTYFQNEAQLEKSRLLSDRFSAERPKGSFSTLEIQRTEQGDSAMYLCASSLPFSREQFFGPGTRLTVL.

The chain recombines TRBV5-1 with TRBJ2-3, with D possibly being TRBD2 (5 bases). Per germline, CDR1 SGHRS and CDR2 YFSETQ. This CDR3 contains 15 residues. V gave up 1 base and J gave up 5 bases, with 14 bases separating them. The CDR3 region is CASSLWQEVVDTQYF. CDR3 nucleotides: TGCGCCAGCAGCTTGTGGCAGGAGGTGGTAGATACGCAGTATTTT.

The CDR3 DNA sequence: TGCAGTGTTCCCCGTGGCCAAGAGACCCAGTACTTC. Protein: CSVPRGQETQYF. The chain recombines TRBV20-1 with TRBJ2-5; D is ambiguous. In germline, CDR1 is DFQATT, CDR2 SNEGSKA (reference sequence). The CDR3 spans 12 residues. V was shortened by 7 bases and J by 1 base, with 10 bases between the two germline ends.

This clonotype was found once. The rearrangement links TRBV7-2 to TRBJ2-2; TRBD1 matches 7 bases. The J segment lost 8 bases and the V segment lost 3 bases, leaving 3 bases of the junction unmatched. CDR1 and CDR2 (germline): SGHTA, FQGNSA. The CDR3 has 13 amino acids. This CDR3 is CASSFQQGGELFF. The CDR3 DNA sequence: TGTGCCAGCAGCTTTCAACAGGGGGGGGAGCTGTTTTTT.

In its sample, this clonotype was seen a few times. The chain has TRBV6-5 and TRBJ2-4, with 8 nucleotides matching TRBD2. The CDR3 length is 16 residues. The V segment lost 1 base and the J segment 4 bases; nucleotides outside the gene matches: 6. The germline gives CDR1 MNHEY, CDR2 SVGAGI. In nucleotides, the CDR3 is TGTGCCAGCAGTTACTTGTCAAGCGGGGGTAAAAACATTCAGTACTTC. Protein product: CASSYLSSGGKNIQYF.

This rearrangement joins TRBV10-3 to TRBJ2-7, with unresolved D. The germline gives CDR1 ENHRY, CDR2 SYGVKD. The CDR3 loop spans 14 amino acids. Trimming took off 3 bases at V and 1 base at J, with 10 bases between the two ends. CDR3 sequence: CAISDRDMSYEQYF. CDR3 nucleotides: TGTGCCATCAGTGACCGAGATATGTCCTACGAGCAGTACTTC.

The chain joins TRBV12-1 to TRBJ1-1; the table names TRBD1, a call not compared with the DNA. TRBV12-1 is a listed pseudogene. The CDR3 has 14 residues. CDR3 sequence: CASSLGGQNTEAFF. In nucleotides, the CDR3 is TGTGCCAGCAGCCTTGGGGGCCAGAACACTGAAGCTTTCTTT.

This chain uses TRBV11-3 with TRBJ2-5; no clear D gene. Trimming removed 2 bases at V and 2 bases at J, with 6 bases between. From germline, CDR1 is SGHNT and CDR2 YENEEA. CDR3 length equals 13 residues. The CDR3 DNA is TGTGCCAGCAGCTTAAACGGGCAAGAGACCCAGTACTTC. Its translation is CASSLNGQETQYF.